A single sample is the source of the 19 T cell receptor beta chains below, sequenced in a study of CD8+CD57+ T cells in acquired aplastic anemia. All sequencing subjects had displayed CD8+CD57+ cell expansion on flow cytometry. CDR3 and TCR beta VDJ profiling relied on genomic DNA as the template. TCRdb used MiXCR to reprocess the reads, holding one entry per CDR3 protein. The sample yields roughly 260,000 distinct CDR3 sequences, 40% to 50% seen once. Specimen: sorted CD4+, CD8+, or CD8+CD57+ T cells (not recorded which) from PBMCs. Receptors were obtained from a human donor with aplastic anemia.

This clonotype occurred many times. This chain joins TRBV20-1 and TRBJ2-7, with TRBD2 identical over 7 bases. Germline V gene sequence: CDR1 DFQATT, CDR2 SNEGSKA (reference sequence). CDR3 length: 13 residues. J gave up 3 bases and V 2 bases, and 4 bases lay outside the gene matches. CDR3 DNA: TGCAGTGCTAGAACGCGGGGGAACTACGAGCAGTACTTC. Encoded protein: CSARTRGNYEQYF.

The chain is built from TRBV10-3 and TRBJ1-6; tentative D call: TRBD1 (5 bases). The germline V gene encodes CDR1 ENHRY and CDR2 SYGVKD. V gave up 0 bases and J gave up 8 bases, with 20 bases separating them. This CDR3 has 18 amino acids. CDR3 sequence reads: CAISESTLGTLKDSPLHF. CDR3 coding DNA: TGTGCCATCAGTGAGTCGACGTTGGGGACTTTAAAGGATTCACCCCTCCACTTT.

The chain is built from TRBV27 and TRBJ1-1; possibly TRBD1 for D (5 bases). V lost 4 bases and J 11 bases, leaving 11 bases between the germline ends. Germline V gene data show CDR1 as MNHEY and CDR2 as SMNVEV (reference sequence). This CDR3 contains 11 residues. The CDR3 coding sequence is TGTGCCAGCAGTTCGGGGGTGGAGGCTTTCTTT. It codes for CASSSGVEAFF.

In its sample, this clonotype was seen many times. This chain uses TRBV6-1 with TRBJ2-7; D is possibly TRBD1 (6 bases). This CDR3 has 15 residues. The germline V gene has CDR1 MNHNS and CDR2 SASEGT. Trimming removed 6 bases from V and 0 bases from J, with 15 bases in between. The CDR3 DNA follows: TGTGCCAGCAGCGATGGGAACAGGGTCTCCTACGAGCAGTACTTC. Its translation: CASSDGNRVSYEQYF.

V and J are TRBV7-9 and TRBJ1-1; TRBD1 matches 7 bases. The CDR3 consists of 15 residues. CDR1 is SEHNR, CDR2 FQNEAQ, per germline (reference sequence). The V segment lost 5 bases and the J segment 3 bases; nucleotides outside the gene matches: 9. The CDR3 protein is CASSTGTEIDTEAFF. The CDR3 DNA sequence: TGTGCCAGCAGCACCGGGACAGAAATAGACACTGAAGCTTTCTTT. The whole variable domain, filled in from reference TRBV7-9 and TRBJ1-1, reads DTGVSQNPRHKITKRGQNVTFRCDPISEHNRLYWYRQTLGQGPEFLTYFQNEAQLEKSRLLSDRFSAERPKGSFSTLEIQRTEQGDSAMYLCASSTGTEIDTEAFFGQGTRLTVV.

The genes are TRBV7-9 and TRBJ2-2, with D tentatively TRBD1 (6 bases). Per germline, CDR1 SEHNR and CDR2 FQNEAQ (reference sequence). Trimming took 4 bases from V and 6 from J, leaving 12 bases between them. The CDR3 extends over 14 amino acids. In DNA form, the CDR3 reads TGTGCCAGCAGCTCCAGGGGACGGGCCGGGGAGCTGTTTTTT. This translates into CASSSRGRAGELFF. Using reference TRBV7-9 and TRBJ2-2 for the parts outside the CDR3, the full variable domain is DTGVSQNPRHKITKRGQNVTFRCDPISEHNRLYWYRQTLGQGPEFLTYFQNEAQLEKSRLLSDRFSAERPKGSFSTLEIQRTEQGDSAMYLCASSSRGRAGELFFGEGSRLTVL.

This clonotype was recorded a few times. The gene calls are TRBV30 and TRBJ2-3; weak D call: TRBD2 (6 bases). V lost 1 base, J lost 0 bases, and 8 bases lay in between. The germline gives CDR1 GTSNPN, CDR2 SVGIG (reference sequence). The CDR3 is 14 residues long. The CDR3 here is CAWSAAGSTDTQYF. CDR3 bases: TGTGCCTGGAGTGCGGCGGGGAGCACAGATACGCAGTATTTT.

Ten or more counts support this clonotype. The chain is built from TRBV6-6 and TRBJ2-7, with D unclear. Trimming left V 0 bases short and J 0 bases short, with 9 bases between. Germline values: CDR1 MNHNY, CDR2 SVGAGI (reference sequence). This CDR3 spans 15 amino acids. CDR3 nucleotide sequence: TGTGCCAGCAGTTACTCCGGCAGTCGCTCCTACGAGCAGTACTTC. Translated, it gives CASSYSGSRSYEQYF.

The CDR3 region is CASSVGGSYQPQHF. The CDR3, as DNA: TGTGCCAGCAGTGTAGGTGGAAGTTATCAGCCCCAGCATTTT. The rearrangement links TRBV25-1 to TRBJ1-5; D ambiguous. This CDR3 comprises 14 residues. The germline V gene has CDR1 MGHDK and CDR2 SYGVNS. V shed 4 bases and J shed 5 bases, with 12 bases lying between them. Drawing the rest from reference TRBV25-1 and TRBJ1-5, the complete variable domain is EADIYQTPRYLVIGTGKKITLECSQTMGHDKMYWYQQDPGMELHLIHYSYGVNSTEKGDLSSESTVSRIRTEHFPLTLESARPSHTSQYLCASSVGGSYQPQHFGDGTRLSIL.

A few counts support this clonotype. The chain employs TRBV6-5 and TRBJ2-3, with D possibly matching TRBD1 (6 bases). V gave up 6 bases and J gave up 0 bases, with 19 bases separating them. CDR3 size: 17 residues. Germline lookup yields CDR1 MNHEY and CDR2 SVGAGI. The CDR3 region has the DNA TGTGCCAGCAGGGAAGGACAGTTAGACCCTAGCACAGATACGCAGTATTTT. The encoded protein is CASREGQLDPSTDTQYF.

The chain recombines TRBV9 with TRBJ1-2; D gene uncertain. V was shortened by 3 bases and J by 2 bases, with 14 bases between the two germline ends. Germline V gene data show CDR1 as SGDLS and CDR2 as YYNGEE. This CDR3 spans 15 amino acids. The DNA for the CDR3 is TGTGCCAGCAGCGAGTCATACAGTTCCAACTATGGCTACACCTTC. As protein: CASSESYSSNYGYTF.

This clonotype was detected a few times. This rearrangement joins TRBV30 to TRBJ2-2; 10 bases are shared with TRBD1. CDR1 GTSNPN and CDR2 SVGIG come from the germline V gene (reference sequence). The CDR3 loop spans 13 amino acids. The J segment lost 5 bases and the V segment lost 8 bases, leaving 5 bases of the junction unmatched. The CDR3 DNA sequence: TGTGCCGGGGGACAGGGGTTTACCGGGGAGCTGTTTTTT. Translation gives CAGGQGFTGELFF. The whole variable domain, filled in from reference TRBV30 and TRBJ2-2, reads SQTIHQWPATLVQPVGSPLSLECTVEGTSNPNLYWYRQAAGRGLQLLFYSVGIGQISSEVPQNLSASRPQDRQFILSSKKLLLSDSGFYLCAGGQGFTGELFFGEGSRLTVL.

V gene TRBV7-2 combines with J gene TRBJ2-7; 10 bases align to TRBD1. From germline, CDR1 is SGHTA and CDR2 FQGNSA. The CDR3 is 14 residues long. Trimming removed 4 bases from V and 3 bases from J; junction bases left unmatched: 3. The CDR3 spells CASSWGQGLYEQYF. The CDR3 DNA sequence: TGTGCCAGCAGCTGGGGACAGGGGCTCTACGAGCAGTACTTC.

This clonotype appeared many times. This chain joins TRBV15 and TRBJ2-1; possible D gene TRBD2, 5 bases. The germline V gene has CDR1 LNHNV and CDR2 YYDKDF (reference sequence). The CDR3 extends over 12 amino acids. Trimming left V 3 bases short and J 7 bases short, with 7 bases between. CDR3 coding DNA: TGTGCCACCAGCAGCCGGAGGAATGAGCAGTTCTTC. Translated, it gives CATSSRRNEQFF.

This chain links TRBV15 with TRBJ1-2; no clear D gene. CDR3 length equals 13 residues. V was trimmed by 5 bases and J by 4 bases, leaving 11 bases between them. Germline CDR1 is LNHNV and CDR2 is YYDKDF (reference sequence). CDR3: CATSVKPGYGYTF. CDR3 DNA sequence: TGTGCCACCAGCGTAAAGCCTGGCTATGGCTACACCTTC.

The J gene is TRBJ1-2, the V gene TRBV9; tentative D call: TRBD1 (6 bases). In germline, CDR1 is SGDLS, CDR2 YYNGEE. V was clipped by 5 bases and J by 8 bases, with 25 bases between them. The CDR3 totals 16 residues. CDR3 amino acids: CASSLGAGRGATGYTF. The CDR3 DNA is TGTGCCAGCAGTTTAGGGGCAGGGCGGGGGGCAACCGGCTACACCTTC.

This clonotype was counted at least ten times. DNA for the CDR3: TGCAGTGCTAGAGATCTCCTAGCGGGGGACCAAGAGACCCAGTACTTC. Translated: CSARDLLAGDQETQYF. The V and J genes are TRBV20-1 and TRBJ2-5, with TRBD2 matching 10 bases. Germline V gene data show CDR1 as DFQATT and CDR2 as SNEGSKA (reference sequence). V was clipped by 0 bases and J by 0 bases; unmatched bases: 4. The CDR3 length is 16 residues.

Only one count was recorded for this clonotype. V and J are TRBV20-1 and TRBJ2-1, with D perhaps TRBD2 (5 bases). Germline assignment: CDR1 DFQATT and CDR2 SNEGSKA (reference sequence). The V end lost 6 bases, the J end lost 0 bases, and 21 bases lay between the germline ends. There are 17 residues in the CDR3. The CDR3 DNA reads TGCAGTGCCAGCAGCAACACGAGGGATAGCTCCTACAATGAGCAGTTCTTC. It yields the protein CSASSNTRDSSYNEQFF.

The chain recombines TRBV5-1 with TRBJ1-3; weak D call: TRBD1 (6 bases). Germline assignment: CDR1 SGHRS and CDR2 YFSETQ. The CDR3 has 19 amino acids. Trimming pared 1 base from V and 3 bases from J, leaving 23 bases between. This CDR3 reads CASSLLGVRGVVDGNTIYF. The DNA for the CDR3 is TGCGCCAGCAGCTTGTTGGGAGTCAGGGGTGTCGTGGATGGAAACACCATATATTTT.